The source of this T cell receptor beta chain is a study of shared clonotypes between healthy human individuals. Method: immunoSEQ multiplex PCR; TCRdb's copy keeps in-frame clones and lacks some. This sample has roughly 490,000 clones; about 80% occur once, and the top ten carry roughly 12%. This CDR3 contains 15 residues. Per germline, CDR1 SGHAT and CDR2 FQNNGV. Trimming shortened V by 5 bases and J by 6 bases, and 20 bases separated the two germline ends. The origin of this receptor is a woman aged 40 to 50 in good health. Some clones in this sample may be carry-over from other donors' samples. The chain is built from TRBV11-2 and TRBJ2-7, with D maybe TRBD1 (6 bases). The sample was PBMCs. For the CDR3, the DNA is TGTGCCAGCAGCCCGCTGACAGGAGAGCTTCCCGAGCAGTACTTC. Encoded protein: CASSPLTGELPEQYF.